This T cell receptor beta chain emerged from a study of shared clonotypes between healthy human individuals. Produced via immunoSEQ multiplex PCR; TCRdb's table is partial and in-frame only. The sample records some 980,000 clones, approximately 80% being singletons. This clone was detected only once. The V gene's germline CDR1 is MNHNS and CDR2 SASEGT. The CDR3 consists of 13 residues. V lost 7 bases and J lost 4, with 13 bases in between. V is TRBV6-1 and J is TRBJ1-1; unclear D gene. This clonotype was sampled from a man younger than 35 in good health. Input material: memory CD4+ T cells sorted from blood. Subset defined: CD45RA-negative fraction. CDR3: CASTSRTGTEAFF. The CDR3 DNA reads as TGTGCCAGCACCTCAAGGACCGGCACTGAAGCTTTCTTT.